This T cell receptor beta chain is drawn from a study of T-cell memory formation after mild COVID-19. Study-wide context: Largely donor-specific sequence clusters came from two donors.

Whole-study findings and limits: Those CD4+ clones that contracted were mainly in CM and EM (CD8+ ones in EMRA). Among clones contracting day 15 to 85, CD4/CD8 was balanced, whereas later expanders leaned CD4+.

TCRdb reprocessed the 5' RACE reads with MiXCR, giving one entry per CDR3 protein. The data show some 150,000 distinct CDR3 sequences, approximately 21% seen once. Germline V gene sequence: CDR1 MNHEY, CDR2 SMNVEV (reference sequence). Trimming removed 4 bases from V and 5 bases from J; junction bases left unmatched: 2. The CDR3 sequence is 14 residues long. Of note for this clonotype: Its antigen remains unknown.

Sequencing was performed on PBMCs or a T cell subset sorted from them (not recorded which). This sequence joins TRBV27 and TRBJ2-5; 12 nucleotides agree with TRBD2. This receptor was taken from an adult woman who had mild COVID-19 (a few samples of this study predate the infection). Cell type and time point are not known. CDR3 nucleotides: TGTGCCAGCAGTTCACTAGCGGGAGGTGAGACCCAGTACTTC. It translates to CASSSLAGGETQYF.